The source of this T cell receptor beta chain is a study of shared clonotypes between healthy human individuals (dated by TCRdb to the early 2020s). Study-wide context: Three men and a couple of women, aged 18 to 49 years, made up the cohort. Each donor's leukapheresis produced roughly between about 0.8 and 10 billion PBMCs. For each donor, three plates each were used for CD4 naive and CD4 memory, two plates were used for CD8 naive, and one plate was used for CD8 memory. Blood TCR repertoires of five healthy adults were deeply sequenced to estimate repertoire size and the extent of clonotype sharing between individuals. Libraries were prepared and TCR repertoires were sequenced by different laboratories using diverse techniques, in order to increase sequencing depth and limit assay-specific biases.

Donors were healthy HIV-negative adults with no recently reported acute infections or vaccinations. Every donor was a Caucasian adult residing in Nashville, Tennessee, USA. Magnetic negative selection was used to enrich CD4+ T cells, after which naive cells were positively selected on CD45RA and the negative fraction became the memory subset. Blood was obtained by leukapheresis, after which PBMCs were separated by Ficoll-Histopaque density gradient centrifugation and cryopreserved in liquid nitrogen vapor phase. Purity and quantity of every magnetically sorted T cell population were checked by analytical flow cytometry. Genomic DNA was isolated from each sorted fraction and quantified by UV absorbance on a Nanodrop 2000c. The investigation overall reported the following: Pairwise subsampling led to the expectation that sequencing depth would affect the degree of clonotype sharing among donors. Higher generation probabilities were observed for clonotypes shared by all four sorted-subset donors than for non-shared clonotypes. Rarefaction of sorted-subset datasets indicated incomplete sequencing despite the large sequencing depth. Estimated clonotype richness was generally larger for naive than for memory subsets. About 5% of naive CD4, 3.5% of naive CD8, approximately 2.2% of memory CD4, and 0.35% to 0.5% of memory CD8 clonotypes were shared across a few donors. Sampling was restricted to blood, and TCR repertoires in tissue are likely to differ from TCR repertoires in blood. Because the study included only a small number of donors, the genetic and exposure-history diversity represented was limited.

V is trimmed back by 6 bases and J by 5 bases, and the junction contains 10 bases that no gene match accounts for. From the cysteine through the phenylalanine, the CDR3 covers 15 amino acids. Left in the record is the CDR3 DNA by itself, 45 bases read in frame from the first base. CDR1 is given as SGHTA and CDR2 as FQGNSA, both from the germline V gene. This clone was seen just once. The antigen this receptor binds is unknown. There are no base qualities to consult, and no much larger clone falls within one base. TCR CDR3 regions were amplified from genomic DNA by multiplex PCR using the deep immunoSEQ assay. Extracted genomic DNA from each cell subset was distributed evenly across all wells of several immunoSEQ 96-well plates, and each plate was treated as a replicate. For sorted subsets, each replicate PCR was loaded with 200 ng genomic DNA, equivalent to 30,000 or so T cell genomes. Purified libraries were quantified with a Qubit 3.0 fluorometer, sized on a Bioanalyzer 2100, and re-quantified with the KAPA Library Quantification kit. Every immunoSEQ 96-well plate was sequenced on a separate single-read 150-cycle Illumina NextSeq 550 flow cell. In the paper's pipeline: Because the immunoSEQ output included only junctional sequences and no quality scores, the filtering could not be the same as the filtering used for full-length reads. Sequences were annotated with PyIR, a Python wrapper for IgBLAST v1.9, using IMGT germline references to assign V/J genes and CDR3. Reads with weak V/J assignments (E-value above 1e-6), missing CDR3, stop codons, out-of-frame junctions, or ambiguous translated residues were removed. V3J clonotypes were defined as sequences sharing an identical inferred V gene, J gene, and CDR3 amino acid sequence. The percentage overlap between two repertoires was calculated by dividing the number of shared unique clonotypes by the size of the smaller repertoire. Richness of each repertoire was evaluated using RTK rarefaction, the Chao1 estimator, and Recon v2.1 estimates of unobserved clonotypes. For all TCRbeta clonotypes obtained by the gDNA method from a few donors, generation probabilities were computed with OLGA. Not all clones reach the TCRdb copy of this immuneACCESS table, which keeps in-frame sequences only. Checked studies attribute under half of the gap to unresolved V genes and leave the rest unexplained. The V and J calls and clone size come from that table; D and trimming were worked out from the DNA. The sample includes about 2.4 million clones, with 90% to 95% observed a single time. The ten top clones hold about 0.13% of the sample.

The material sequenced was naive CD4+ T cells sorted from blood. Sample cell subset or site, as interpreted from the label and publication: CD45RA+ positively selected. The rearrangement joined TRBV7-2 to TRBJ2-1, with 7 bases matching TRBD1. This TCR derives from a man aged 18 to 30 in good health. CDR3 protein: CASSREWTGHNEQFF. Here is the DNA: TGTGCCAGCAGTCGGGAATGGACAGGTCACAATGAGCAGTTCTTC.